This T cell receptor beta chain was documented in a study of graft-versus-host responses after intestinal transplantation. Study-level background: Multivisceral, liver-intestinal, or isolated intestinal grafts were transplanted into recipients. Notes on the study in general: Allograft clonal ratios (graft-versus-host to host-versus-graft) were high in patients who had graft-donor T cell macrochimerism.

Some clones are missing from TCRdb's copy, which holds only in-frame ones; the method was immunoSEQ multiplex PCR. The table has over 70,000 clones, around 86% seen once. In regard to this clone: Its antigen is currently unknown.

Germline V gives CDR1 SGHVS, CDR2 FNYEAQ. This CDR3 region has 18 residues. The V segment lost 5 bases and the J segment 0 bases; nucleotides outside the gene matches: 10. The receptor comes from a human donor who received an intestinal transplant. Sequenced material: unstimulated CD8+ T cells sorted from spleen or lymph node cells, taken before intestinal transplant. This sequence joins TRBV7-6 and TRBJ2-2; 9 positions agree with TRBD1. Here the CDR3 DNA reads TGTGCCAGCAGCCCCCTAAAACAGGGGGCGCCGAACACCGGGGAGCTGTTTTTT. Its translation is CASSPLKQGAPNTGELFF.